The T cell receptor beta chain described here comes from a study of T cells in Graves' hyperthyroidism and ophthalmopathy. The V gene's germline CDR1 is MNHEY and CDR2 SMNVEV (reference sequence). The CDR3 totals 15 residues. V lost 1 base to trimming and J lost 4 bases, with 11 bases between them. Amplified TCR beta CDR3 regions came from RNA transcripts. The TCR CDR3 was amplified in a first-round RT-PCR using the HTBI primer set. TCRdb redid the calling of the multiplex PCR reads with MiXCR, one entry per CDR3 protein. The profile shows over 350,000 distinct CDR3 sequences, roughly 18% of them singletons.

The chain carries TRBV27 and TRBJ2-1; tentative D call: TRBD2 (6 bases). The sequenced sample was blood. The source is a man between 18 and 35 years old with Graves' ophthalmopathy. The chain's CDR3 is CASSLLLARYNEQFF. CDR3 nucleotide sequence: TGTGCCAGCAGTTTATTACTAGCCCGGTACAATGAGCAGTTCTTC.